In its sample, the clone carrying this TCR beta chain was seen once. V shed 4 bases, J shed 3 bases, and the junction held 25 bases outside the gene matches. Germline CDR1 is KGHSH and CDR2 is LQKENI. The CDR3 contains 22 residues. Each participant's cohort was designated according to participant-reported clinical history. The data originate from a study of blood T cell repertoires in COVID-19. At the level of the study: In each case, the material was cDNA or gDNA derived from T cells, B-cell-depleted T cells, or PBMCs.

In the authors' methods: Estimation of nucleated cell counts relied on the amplification of reference gene primers. Only in-frame clones appear in the TCRdb table, and some are missing; sequencing was by immunoSEQ multiplex PCR. V, J and clone size were drawn from that table, and D and trimming were deduced from the DNA. Here the sample spans 400,000 or so clones, 88% being singletons. The chain combines TRBV18 with TRBJ2-2; 8 nucleotides agree with TRBD1. What was sequenced was PBMCs or T cells enriched from blood (not recorded which). This TCR was sampled from a woman in her thirties or forties with acute COVID-19. The CDR3 DNA follows: TGTGCCAGCTCACGTAAAGAGACAGGGGACCCATCCCTAATTCCGGACACCGGGGAGCTGTTTTTT. Protein product: CASSRKETGDPSLIPDTGELFF.